The 8 T cell receptor beta chains presented below share a single source sample, sequenced in a study of OX40 agonist ivuxolimab in advanced cancers. Method: immunoSEQ multiplex PCR; TCRdb's copy keeps in-frame clones and lacks some. The data hold about 91,000 clones, with roughly 87% observed a single time. The sequences come from CD4+ or CD8+ T cells sorted from blood, collected in a trial of the OX40 agonist ivuxolimab. The receptors derive from an adult with an advanced solid tumor such as melanoma, head and neck, liver or kidney cancer.

The genes are TRBV5-1 and TRBJ2-2; a weak D match, TRBD2 (6 bases). The germline V gene encodes CDR1 SGHRS and CDR2 YFSETQ. The CDR3 has 16 residues. V was shortened by 0 bases and J by 0 bases, with 9 bases between the two germline ends. The CDR3 coding sequence is TGCGCCAGCAGCTTGGGCGGGACCACGAACACCGGGGAGCTGTTTTTT. This sequence encodes CASSLGGTTNTGELFF.

The chain recombines TRBV19 with TRBJ2-7, with 12 bases lining up with TRBD2. The CDR3 covers 15 residues. The V segment lost 7 bases and the J segment 4 bases; nucleotides outside the gene matches: 8. From germline, CDR1 is LNHDA and CDR2 SQIVND (reference sequence). The CDR3 region has the DNA TGTGCCAGTACTGAGACTAGCGGGGGCAGGTACGAGCAGTACTTC. Translation gives CASTETSGGRYEQYF.

V and J are TRBV29-1 and TRBJ2-5, with D tentatively TRBD2 (5 bases). The CDR3 contains 14 residues. Trimming took 1 base from V and 2 from J, leaving 11 bases between them. The germline CDR1 and CDR2 sequences are SQVTM and ANQGSEA. The CDR3 DNA reads TGCAGCGTTGAAGGGGTACGAGGGCAAGAGACCCAGTACTTC. This codes for CSVEGVRGQETQYF.

The chain couples TRBV19 to TRBJ1-6; D is uncertain. The CDR3 covers 14 residues. The V gene's germline CDR1 is LNHDA and CDR2 SQIVND (reference sequence). V was shortened by 7 bases and J by 5 bases, with 12 bases between the two germline ends. The CDR3 is CASKRVGDNSPLHF. The CDR3 nucleotides are TGTGCCAGTAAAAGGGTTGGAGATAATTCACCCCTCCACTTT.

This clone has a single count. The rearrangement links TRBV11-1 to TRBJ1-2, with D possibly TRBD1 on 6 matching bases. Germline CDR1 and CDR2: SGHAT and FQDESV (reference sequence). V gave up 4 bases and J gave up 2 bases, with 14 bases separating them. The CDR3 runs to 15 residues. CDR3 sequence reads: CASSSTSQGNYGYTF. The CDR3 region has the DNA TGTGCCAGCAGCTCGACTTCTCAGGGGAACTATGGCTACACCTTC. Based on the CDR3 plus reference TRBV11-1 and TRBJ1-2, the full variable domain is EAEVAQSPRYKITEKSQAVAFWCDPISGHATLYWYRQILGQGPELLVQFQDESVVDDSQLPKDRFSAERLKGVDSTLKIQPAELGDSAMYLCASSSTSQGNYGYTFGSGTRLTVV.

The V gene is TRBV6-6, the J gene TRBJ2-7; weak D call: TRBD1 (5 bases). The V and J ends lost 6 bases and 9 bases respectively, with 18 bases between them. Germline V gives CDR1 MNHNY, CDR2 SVGAGI (reference sequence). This CDR3 spans 13 amino acids. For the CDR3, the DNA is TGTGCCAGCAGCCAAGACAGAGAGAGGTCGCAGTACTTC. The encoded protein is CASSQDRERSQYF.

This clone was counted a few times. The CDR3 reads CASSGDLADTQYF. As DNA, the CDR3 is TGTGCCAGCAGCGGGGACCTCGCAGATACGCAGTATTTT. The genes are TRBV2 and TRBJ2-3; D possibly matches TRBD1 or TRBD2 (5 bases each). CDR3 length: 13 residues. Germline CDR1 SNHLY, CDR2 FYNNEI. The V gene lost 6 bases and the J gene lost 4 bases, with 11 bases spanning the gap.

This clone was detected once. J is TRBJ2-1 and V is TRBV7-2; D ambiguous. The CDR3 extends over 15 amino acids. Germline CDR1 reads SGHTA; CDR2 reads FQGNSA. V was clipped by 5 bases and J by 6 bases, with 17 bases between them. CDR3 in amino acids: CASSPMGAQLNEQFF. The DNA for the CDR3 is TGTGCCAGCAGCCCCATGGGCGCACAGCTCAATGAGCAGTTCTTC.